This T cell receptor (beta chain) was sequenced for a study of blood T cell repertoires in COVID-19. Method: immunoSEQ multiplex PCR; TCRdb's copy keeps in-frame clones and lacks some. The profile shows under 50,000 clones, roughly 83% of them singletons. The V and J ends lost 8 bases and 6 bases respectively, with 17 bases between them. CDR3 length: 14 residues. CDR1 is LNHDA, CDR2 SQIVND, per germline (reference sequence). Sequences were obtained from peripheral blood. The chain carries TRBV19 and TRBJ1-5; D might be TRBD1 (5 bases). The clonotype comes from a man between 70 and 80 years old with acute or convalescent COVID-19. In DNA form, the CDR3 reads TGTGCCAGTGGAACCAGGGACGGGGGTCAGCCCCAGCATTTT. This encodes CASGTRDGGQPQHF.